This T cell receptor (beta chain) was recorded in a study of cytomegalovirus exposure and HLA in healthy donors. Study conclusions and caveats: Subsequent analysis of the 120 or so validation repertoires found a tendency for first-cohort TCR clusters to co-occur. The authors listed about 170 TCR beta chains as cytomegalovirus-associated. Both high specificity and high sensitivity reportedly marked the classifier's diagnosis of cytomegalovirus status.

As to this clone: Its antigen is not known.

With 4 bases removed from V and 3 bases from J, the gap between germline ends came to 6 bases. The germline CDR1 and CDR2 sequences are SGHNT and YENEEA. The CDR3 loop spans 12 amino acids. Sequencing was performed with immunoSEQ multiplex PCR; in TCRdb, only in-frame clones are kept and a portion is missing. Of about 120,000 clones in the sample, approximately 91% were seen once. The sample was PBMCs. This clonotype originated in a woman between 18 and 29 years old in good health and CMV-seronegative. The chain combines TRBV11-3 with TRBJ1-2; D is uncertain. This CDR3 is CASSSTYYGYTF. DNA for the CDR3: TGTGCCAGCAGCTCTACTTACTATGGCTACACCTTC.